The clone carrying this TCR beta chain was counted between two and nine times. The antigen remains unidentified. Data came from immunoSEQ multiplex PCR; TCRdb stores just in-frame clones and leaves some out. The top ten hold 20% of the sample, which has 60,000 or so clones, 75% to 85% seen once. This sample is drawn from a study of T cell responses to AZD1222 COVID-19 vaccine. Study-wide results and caveats: Sampling that yielded the repertoires occurred only after the peak T cell response. A mostly white British donor set with more females was recruited, and clonal diversity was possibly underestimated.

This CDR3 is built from 14 residues. Germline loops: CDR1 MNHEY, CDR2 SVGAGI. The ends were cut back, 6 bases at V and 4 bases at J, with 10 bases in the middle. This material consisted of peripheral blood, taken on day 0 of AZD1222 vaccination. The chain employs TRBV6-5 and TRBJ1-6; D call uncertain. The source of this sequence is an adult in good health. The CDR3 region is CASSEAGYNSPLHF. In DNA, the CDR3 is TGTGCCAGCAGCGAGGCCGGGTATAATTCACCCCTCCACTTT.